Presented here are 9 T cell receptor beta chains from one specimen sequenced in a study of blood T cell repertoires in COVID-19 (TCRdb year 2020). Library method: the immunoSEQ multiplex PCR assay. Drawn from immuneACCESS, this table holds only the in-frame rearrangements with V and J called that TCRdb kept. Clones are partly lost; checked studies trace under half to an unresolved V gene and leave the rest unexplained. For this sample the table gives about 360,000 clones, of which 88% were detected only once. Of the sample, around 1.9% is held by the ten largest clones. The sample taken for sequencing was PBMCs or T cells enriched from blood (not recorded which). The receptors shown here come from a woman in her 40s with acute COVID-19.

This clone came up once. The rearrangement links TRBV28 to TRBJ2-5; D remains ambiguous. Deletions cut 5 bases from V and 4 bases from J, with 20 bases between. CDR1 and CDR2 (germline): MDHEN, SYDVKM. There are 16 residues in the CDR3. CDR3: CASSPAGNLVGETQYF. For the CDR3, the DNA is TGTGCCAGCAGTCCCGCCGGAAATCTAGTTGGAGAGACCCAGTACTTC.

This clone was counted only a few times. The V and J genes are TRBV20-1 and TRBJ2-3, with no clear D. The CDR3 totals 14 residues. From germline, CDR1 is DFQATT and CDR2 SNEGSKA (reference sequence). The V end was cut by 3 bases, the J end by 0 bases, with 10 bases between. The CDR3 loop reads CSASQRWSTDTQYF. In DNA form, the CDR3 reads TGCAGTGCTAGTCAGCGATGGAGCACAGATACGCAGTATTTT.

This sequence joins TRBV11-2 and TRBJ1-1, with TRBD1 as a possible D gene (6 bases). The V and J ends lost 0 bases and 11 bases respectively, with 13 bases between them. The V gene's germline CDR1 is SGHAT and CDR2 FQNNGV. The CDR3 runs 13 residues. The CDR3 loop reads CASSLDRRGGAFF. In nucleotides, the CDR3 is TGTGCCAGCAGCTTAGATAGGAGGGGGGGTGCTTTCTTT.

This clone was counted a single time. This chain links TRBV19 with TRBJ2-3; 7 bases agree with TRBD2. The V gene end was trimmed by 6 bases and the J gene end by 0 bases; junction bases not matched to a gene: 3. This CDR3 contains 14 residues. Germline V gene data show CDR1 as LNHDA and CDR2 as SQIVND (reference sequence). DNA for the CDR3: TGTGCCAGTAGCATGGGGGGGAGCACAGATACGCAGTATTTT. This encodes CASSMGGSTDTQYF.

The chain couples TRBV2 to TRBJ1-5; perhaps TRBD1 as D (6 bases). This CDR3 comprises 12 residues. The V end lost 7 bases, the J end lost 2 bases, and 6 bases lay between the germline ends. Germline lookup yields CDR1 SNHLY and CDR2 FYNNEI. The CDR3 nucleotides read TGTGCCAGCAAGGGGGGCAATCAGCCCCAGCATTTT. Its translation: CASKGGNQPQHF.

This clone was detected a few times. The genes are TRBV3-1 (or the pseudogene TRBV3-2) and TRBJ2-2; 8 positions agree with TRBD2. CDR3 length: 21 amino acids. The junction had 20 bases not matched to a gene; V was cut back by 0 bases and J by 5 bases. Germline V gene lookup returns CDR1 LGHDT and CDR2 YNNKEL (reference sequence). The CDR3 nucleotides are TGTGCCAGCAGCCAAGACCCCTGGAGCGGGGGAGCCGGAAGTAGGACCGGGGAGCTGTTTTTT. It is translated as CASSQDPWSGGAGSRTGELFF.

The genes are TRBV13 and TRBJ2-1; weak D call: TRBD1 (6 bases). Germline V lookup: CDR1 PRHDT, CDR2 FYEKMQ (reference sequence). This CDR3 has 15 residues. V was cut by 2 bases and J by 3 bases, with 11 bases left in between. The CDR3: CASSLSQGSYNEQFF. The DNA for the CDR3 is TGTGCCAGCAGCTTAAGCCAGGGGAGCTACAATGAGCAGTTCTTC.

The chain employs TRBV18 and TRBJ1-4, with 7 bases matching TRBD1. CDR3 length: 14 amino acids. Germline CDR1 KGHSH, CDR2 LQKENI. With V trimmed by 3 bases and J by 8 bases, 6 bases remained unmatched. The CDR3 DNA follows: TGTGCCAGCTCACCCGGACAGGAATGGGAAAAACTGTTTTTT. Translating gives CASSPGQEWEKLFF.

This clone came up many times. This chain connects TRBV27 to TRBJ1-2; possibly TRBD1 for D (6 bases). This CDR3 has 13 amino acids. V was pared by 4 bases and J by 7 bases, with 13 bases between. Germline assignment: CDR1 MNHEY and CDR2 SMNVEV (reference sequence). The CDR3 nucleotides read TGTGCCAGCAGTTCGGACAGAGTTGGTGGCTACACCTTC. Translation gives CASSSDRVGGYTF.